This T cell receptor beta chain was sequenced for a study of blood T cell repertoires in COVID-19. Study in general: The cDNA or gDNA used as material had been derived from T cells, B-cell-depleted T cells, or PBMCs.

Trimming at V came to 1 base and at J to 6 bases, leaving 0 bases not matched to a gene. Germline assignment: CDR1 SGHKS and CDR2 YYEKEE (reference sequence). The CDR3 runs to 15 residues. This clone has a handful of counts. Data came from immunoSEQ multiplex PCR; TCRdb stores just in-frame clones and leaves some out. Of around 180,000 clones in the sample, around 82% were seen once. Source material: PBMCs or T cells enriched from blood (not recorded which). The V and J genes are TRBV5-5 and TRBJ2-2; TRBD2 aligns across 13 bases. This TCR derives from a woman aged 45-65 years with acute COVID-19. Written as DNA, the CDR3 is TGTGCCAGCAGCTTGACTAGCGGGGGGGCCGGGGAGCTGTTTTTT. It codes for CASSLTSGGAGELFF.